This TCR beta chain was identified during a study of shared clonotypes between healthy human individuals (dated by TCRdb to the early 2020s). The study in broad terms: The cohort comprised a couple of women and three men aged 18 to 49 years. For each donor, CD4 naive and CD4 memory were each given three plates, CD8 naive was given two plates, and CD8 memory was given one plate. The study deeply sequenced blood TCR repertoires of 5 or 6 healthy adults to estimate repertoire size and the extent of clonotype sharing between individuals. Between about 0.94 and 8.9 billion PBMCs per donor were obtained by leukapheresis. Libraries were prepared and TCR repertoires were sequenced by different laboratories using diverse techniques, in order to increase sequencing depth and limit assay-specific biases. Overall study outcomes, separate from this receptor: The genetic and exposure-history diversity represented was limited by the small number of donors. Incomplete sequencing was indicated by rarefaction of sorted-subset datasets, despite the large sequencing depth. Approximately 5% of naive CD4, 3.5% of naive CD8, about 2.4% of memory CD4, and around 0.42% of memory CD8 clonotypes were shared across several donors. Estimated clonotype richness was generally larger for naive than for memory subsets. Only blood was sampled, and tissue TCR repertoires likely differ from those in blood. Compared with non-shared clonotypes, clonotypes shared by all four sorted-subset donors had higher generation probabilities. Based on pairwise subsampling, the degree of clonotype sharing among donors was expected to be affected by sequencing depth.

Regarding this clone: What antigen it recognizes has not been identified. Within one base of it there is no much larger clone, and no base qualities were kept.

Donors were healthy HIV-negative adults with no recently reported acute infections or vaccinations. All donors were Caucasian adults living in Nashville, Tennessee, USA. CD4+ T cells were enriched through magnetic negative selection, after which naive cells were positively selected on CD45RA and the remaining negative fraction served as the memory subset. Blood was collected by leukapheresis, and PBMCs were isolated by Ficoll-Histopaque density gradient centrifugation and then cryopreserved in liquid nitrogen vapor phase. Purity and quantity of every magnetically sorted T cell population were checked by analytical flow cytometry. Each sorted fraction had its genomic DNA isolated and then quantified by UV absorbance on a Nanodrop 2000c. TCR CDR3 regions were amplified from genomic DNA by multiplex PCR using the deep immunoSEQ assay. Extracted genomic DNA from each cell subset was spread evenly across all wells of several immunoSEQ 96-well plates, with each plate serving as a replicate. For sorted subsets, approximately 190 ng genomic DNA, equal to some 30,000 T cell genomes, was loaded into each replicate PCR. The purified libraries were quantified using a Qubit 3.0 fluorometer, sized with a Bioanalyzer 2100, and then quantified again using the KAPA Library Quantification kit. Every immunoSEQ 96-well plate was sequenced on a dedicated single-read 150-cycle Illumina NextSeq 550 flow cell. From the authors' description of their analysis: Because only junctional sequences without quality scores were contained in the immunoSEQ output, filtering matching that applied to full-length reads could not be performed. To assign V/J genes and CDR3, sequences were annotated against IMGT germline references using PyIR, a Python wrapper for IgBLAST v1.9. Reads were filtered out if the reads had weak V/J assignments (E-value above 1e-6), no CDR3, stop codons, out-of-frame junctions, or ambiguous translated residues. V3J clonotypes were defined by identical inferred V gene, J gene, and CDR3 amino acid sequence. Percentage overlap between repertoires was computed as shared unique clonotypes divided by the size of the smaller repertoire. RTK rarefaction, the Chao1 estimator, and Recon v2.1 estimates of unobserved clonotypes were used to assess repertoire richness. Generation probabilities for all TCRbeta clonotypes obtained by the gDNA method from several donors were computed using OLGA. Held by TCRdb, this immuneACCESS table contains in-frame sequences only and omits some clones. Under half of the omission traces to an unresolved V gene where checked; the cause of the rest is unknown. V and J calls and clone size follow that table, whereas D and trimming were derived from the DNA. In all, the sample holds over a million clones, and about 80% of those were seen once. The ten largest clones take up more than 0.45% of the sample.

The germline V end is reduced by 5 bases and the J end by 3 bases; junction bases left unmatched: 8. Spanning cysteine to phenylalanine, the CDR3 consists of 15 amino acids. The DNA shown is the 45-base CDR3, in frame from base 1. From a lookup of the germline V gene, CDR1 and CDR2 are SGHTA and FQGNSA. This chain joins TRBV7-2 to TRBJ2-3, with 7 bases aligning to TRBD2. The sequencing input was memory CD4+ T cells from PBMCs. Sample cell subset or site, as interpreted from the label and publication: CD45RA-negative fraction. This TCR was sampled from a man aged 18 to 30 in good health. Some clones in this sample may be carry-over from other donors' samples. The CDR3 region has the sequence CASSVGTSVTDTQYF. The nucleotide sequence reads TGTGCCAGCAGCGTCGGCACTAGCGTAACAGATACGCAGTATTTT.